The rows below give T cell receptor beta chains drawn from one sample of a study of blood T cell repertoires in COVID-19. Produced via immunoSEQ multiplex PCR; TCRdb's table is partial and in-frame only. Of about 490,000 clones in the sample, roughly 88% were seen once. The sequenced sample consisted of peripheral blood. Receptor source: a human donor in a cohort sampled during active COVID-19. The CDR3 runs from the conserved cysteine through the conserved F or W. Fields, in order: D gene, V gene, J gene, clone size, CDR3 protein, CDR3 DNA. The D gene is left open where the match is weak. The size field is filled for only some rows; it gives once, few, many or a size class.

>NA|TRBV5-1|TRBJ1-2|NA
CASSLLGRGDYGYTF
TGCGCCAGCAGCTTGTTAGGACGGGGGGACTATGGCTACACCTTC
>NA|TRBV6-5|TRBJ1-2|NA
CASSVSNYGYTF
TGTGCCAGCAGCGTCTCCAACTATGGCTACACCTTC
>TRBD2|TRBV9|TRBJ2-5|NA
CASSVAASGSQETQYF
TGTGCCAGCAGCGTAGCGGCTAGCGGGAGCCAAGAGACCCAGTACTTC
>NA|TRBV28|TRBJ2-7|few
CASRSPQVPYEQYF
TGTGCCAGCAGATCACCCCAGGTCCCGTACGAGCAGTACTTC
>TRBD1|TRBV4-2|TRBJ2-5|few
CASSQAGTGGRLHGTQYF
TGTGCCAGCAGCCAAGCAGGGACAGGGGGCCGTCTTCATGGGACCCAGTACTTC
>NA|TRBV9|TRBJ1-3|once
CASSTLVDSQRGNTIYF
TGTGCCAGCAGCACTCTTGTGGACAGCCAGAGGGGAAACACCATATATTTT
>TRBD2|TRBV7-2|TRBJ2-1|NA
CASSLASGDSRGQFF
TGTGCCAGCAGCTTAGCCAGCGGGGATAGCCGCGGGCAGTTCTTC
>NA|TRBV2|TRBJ2-7|NA
CASSLTTGLIYEQYF
TGTGCCAGCAGTCTGACCACGGGACTTATCTACGAGCAGTACTTC
>TRBD1|TRBV28|TRBJ1-4|NA
CASSLFQGAGEKLFF
TGTGCCAGCAGTTTATTTCAGGGGGCAGGGGAAAAACTGTTTTTT
>NA|TRBV5-1|TRBJ1-4|NA
CASSLGSGDLEKLFF
TGCGCCAGCAGCTTGGGATCCGGGGATCTTGAAAAACTGTTTTTT
>TRBD2|TRBV24-1|TRBJ2-7|NA
CATSAAGISYEQYF
TGTGCCACCAGTGCAGCGGGAATCTCCTACGAGCAGTACTTC
>TRBD2|TRBV19|TRBJ2-3|NA
CASSIGGGTDTQYF
TGTGCCAGTAGTATTGGGGGGGGGACAGATACGCAGTATTTT
>TRBD1|TRBV7-2|TRBJ2-5|NA
CASSRDRGLGETQYF
TGTGCCAGCAGCCGGGACAGGGGGTTGGGAGAGACCCAGTACTTC
>NA|TRBV10-1|TRBJ1-2|NA
CARILLKLGARDNYGYTF
TGCGCCAGAATACTACTAAAATTGGGTGCGAGGGATAACTATGGCTACACCTTC
>TRBD2|TRBV6-6|TRBJ2-2|NA
CASSQRLAEISGELFF
TGTGCCAGCAGCCAGCGACTAGCGGAGATTAGCGGGGAGCTGTTTTTT
>NA|TRBV9|TRBJ2-7|few
CASSGWVGDEQYF
TGTGCCAGCAGCGGTTGGGTGGGCGACGAGCAGTACTTC
>TRBD1|TRBV4-3|TRBJ2-2|NA
CASSQVGTGGTGELFF
TGCGCCAGCAGCCAAGTGGGGACAGGGGGCACCGGGGAGCTGTTTTTT
>NA|TRBV4-3|TRBJ2-3|NA
CASSQDYAPDTQYF
TGCGCCAGCAGCCAAGACTATGCCCCAGATACGCAGTATTTT
>TRBD1|TRBV7-3|TRBJ1-6|NA
CASSSGTGGNSPLHF
TGTGCCAGCAGCTCCGGGACAGGGGGAAATTCACCCCTCCACTTT
>NA|TRBV20-1|TRBJ2-1|many
CSASDPDFDYNEQFF
TGCAGTGCTAGTGACCCGGACTTCGACTACAATGAGCAGTTCTTC
>TRBD2|TRBV19|TRBJ2-1|NA
CASSIDGRREGSYNEQFF
TGTGCCAGTAGTATAGACGGTCGGCGGGAGGGCTCCTACAATGAGCAGTTCTTC
>TRBD2|TRBV30|TRBJ2-7|once
CAWSPLSGSNEQYF
TGTGCCTGGAGTCCTCTTAGCGGGAGTAACGAGCAGTACTTC
>NA|TRBV6-1|TRBJ2-1|NA
CASSEVETYNEQFF
TGTGCCAGCAGTGAAGTTGAGACCTACAATGAGCAGTTCTTC
>NA|TRBV11-3|TRBJ2-1|NA
CASSSTGYEQFF
TGTGCCAGCAGCTCGACGGGGTATGAGCAGTTCTTC
>NA|TRBV7-2|TRBJ2-3|NA
CASSPDSRTDTQYF
TGTGCCAGCAGCCCGGACTCACGCACAGATACGCAGTATTTT
>TRBD2|TRBV4-1|TRBJ2-1|NA
CASSRSGVLYNEQFF
TGCGCCAGCAGCCGTAGCGGGGTTCTTTACAATGAGCAGTTCTTC
>TRBD2|TRBV4-3|TRBJ2-1|NA
CASSQVGLAGSVNEQFF
TGCGCCAGCAGCCAAGTAGGTCTAGCGGGATCTGTCAATGAGCAGTTCTTC
>NA|TRBV19|TRBJ1-1|NA
CASKGQGFTNTEAFF
TGTGCCAGTAAGGGCCAGGGTTTTACGAACACTGAAGCTTTCTTT
>TRBD2|TRBV6-2/TRBV6-3|TRBJ2-1|many
CASSSPGLAGSLGGEQFF
TGTGCCAGCAGTTCACCCGGACTAGCGGGATCCCTGGGGGGTGAGCAGTTCTTC
>NA|TRBV5-4|TRBJ2-1|NA
CASSPTVVEEQFF
TGTGCCAGCAGCCCGACAGTCGTGGAGGAGCAGTTCTTC
>NA|TRBV5-1|TRBJ2-2|NA
CASSLRLAGTGELFF
TGCGCCAGCAGCTTGCGTCTCGCGGGCACCGGGGAGCTGTTTTTT
>NA|TRBV19|TRBJ1-1|NA
CASSGGPGPMNTEAFF
TGTGCCAGTAGTGGTGGGCCCGGCCCAATGAACACTGAAGCTTTCTTT
>NA|TRBV7-9|TRBJ1-6|NA
CASSPSSRESPLHF
TGTGCCAGCAGCCCCTCCTCAAGGGAGTCACCCCTCCACTTT
>NA|TRBV9|TRBJ2-1|NA
CASSVSGIYNEQFF
TGTGCCAGCAGCGTAAGCGGAATCTACAATGAGCAGTTCTTC
>TRBD1|TRBV30|TRBJ1-1|NA
CAWKGTGPEAFF
TGTGCCTGGAAAGGGACAGGGCCTGAAGCTTTCTTT
>NA|TRBV21-1|TRBJ1-5|NA
CASSKVWGQGENQPQHF
TGTGCCAGCAGCAAAGTATGGGGACAGGGGGAAAATCAGCCCCAGCATTTT
>TRBD2|TRBV2|TRBJ2-2|NA
CASRAGLVSVPGELFF
TGTGCCAGCAGGGCGGGACTAGTGTCTGTCCCCGGGGAGCTGTTTTTT
>NA|TRBV6-5|TRBJ1-5|NA
CASSDSLNSNQPQHF
TGTGCCAGCAGCGATTCGCTAAATAGCAATCAGCCCCAGCATTTT
>TRBD1|TRBV5-6|TRBJ1-4|NA
CASSFGDSLPNHKNEKLFF
TGTGCCAGCAGCTTCGGGGACAGTCTGCCCAACCATAAAAATGAAAAACTGTTTTTT
>NA|TRBV5-1|TRBJ2-3|NA
CASVPGDRTDTQYF
TGCGCCAGCGTTCCGGGTGATCGAACAGATACGCAGTATTTT
>TRBD2|TRBV19|TRBJ2-3|NA
CASSMGLVADTQYF
TGTGCCAGTAGTATGGGACTAGTGGCGGATACGCAGTATTTT
>NA|TRBV6-1|TRBJ1-1|NA
CASSEIGGPEAFF
TGTGCCAGCAGTGAAATCGGGGGGCCTGAAGCTTTCTTT
>NA|TRBV4-2|TRBJ1-5|NA
CASTQSYRAGQPQHF
TGTGCCAGCACCCAGTCCTACAGGGCTGGTCAGCCCCAGCATTTT
>NA|TRBV28|TRBJ2-7|NA
CASSLYGSRPEQYF
TGTGCCAGCAGTTTATATGGGAGTCGCCCCGAGCAGTACTTC
>NA|TRBV28|TRBJ1-5|NA
CATPGGGGNQPQHF
TGTGCCACCCCGGGGGGGGGAGGCAATCAGCCCCAGCATTTT
>NA|TRBV15|TRBJ1-4|NA
CATSRVQGTNEKLFF
TGTGCCACCAGCAGAGTCCAGGGGACTAATGAAAAACTGTTTTTT
>NA|TRBV30|TRBJ1-2|NA
CAWRVRGGGYTF
TGTGCCTGGAGGGTTAGAGGGGGTGGCTACACCTTC
>NA|TRBV18|TRBJ2-3|NA
CASSPANEADTQYF
TGTGCCAGCTCACCAGCGAATGAGGCAGATACGCAGTATTTT
>NA|TRBV7-3|TRBJ2-1|NA
CASSLLRRANNEQFF
TGTGCCAGCAGCTTATTGAGGAGGGCCAACAATGAGCAGTTCTTC
>TRBD1|TRBV25-1|TRBJ2-3|NA
CASSGPGTGSGTDTQYF
TGTGCCAGCAGTGGTCCCGGGACAGGATCTGGGACAGATACGCAGTATTTT
>TRBD2|TRBV30|TRBJ2-2|NA
CAWSPGGPVTGELFF
TGTGCCTGGAGTCCGGGAGGGCCCGTCACCGGGGAGCTGTTTTTT
>NA|TRBV5-1|TRBJ1-2|few
CASREGGGYTF
TGCGCCAGCAGAGAGGGTGGAGGCTACACCTTC
>TRBD2|TRBV19|TRBJ2-1|few
CASSLPQGGSNNEQFF
TGTGCCAGTAGTCTCCCCCAGGGCGGGAGCAACAATGAGCAGTTCTTC
>NA|TRBV4-1|TRBJ2-4|NA
CASSYGGDQNIQYF
TGCGCCAGCAGCTACGGGGGAGATCAAAACATTCAGTACTTC
>NA|TRBV19|TRBJ2-5|NA
CASSILGSRETQYF
TGTGCCAGTAGTATCCTAGGAAGTCGAGAGACCCAGTACTTC
>NA|TRBV11-3|TRBJ2-1|NA
CASSLDHGYNEQFF
TGTGCCAGCAGCTTAGATCACGGTTACAATGAGCAGTTCTTC
>NA|TRBV5-1|TRBJ2-1|NA
CASSLNPVSKFF
TGCGCCAGCAGCTTGAATCCGGTCTCAAAGTTCTTC